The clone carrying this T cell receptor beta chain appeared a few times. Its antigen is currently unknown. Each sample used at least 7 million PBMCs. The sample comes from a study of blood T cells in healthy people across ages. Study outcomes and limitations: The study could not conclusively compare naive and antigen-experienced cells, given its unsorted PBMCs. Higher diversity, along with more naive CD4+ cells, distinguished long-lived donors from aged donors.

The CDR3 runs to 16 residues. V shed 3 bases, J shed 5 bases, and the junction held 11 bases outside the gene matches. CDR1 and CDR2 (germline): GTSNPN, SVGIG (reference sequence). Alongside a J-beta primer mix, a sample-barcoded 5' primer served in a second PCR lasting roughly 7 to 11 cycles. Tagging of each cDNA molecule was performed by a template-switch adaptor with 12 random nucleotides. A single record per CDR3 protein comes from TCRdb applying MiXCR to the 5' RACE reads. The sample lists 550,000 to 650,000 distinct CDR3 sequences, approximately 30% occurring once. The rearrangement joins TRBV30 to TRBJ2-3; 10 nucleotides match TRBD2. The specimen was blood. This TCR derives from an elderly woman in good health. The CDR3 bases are TGTGCCTGGAGGCGTATCGTAGCGGGGGGAGGAGATACGCAGTATTTT. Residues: CAWRRIVAGGGDTQYF. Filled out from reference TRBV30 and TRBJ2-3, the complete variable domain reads SQTIHQWPATLVQPVGSPLSLECTVEGTSNPNLYWYRQAAGRGLQLLFYSVGIGQISSEVPQNLSASRPQDRQFILSSKKLLLSDSGFYLCAWRRIVAGGGDTQYFGPGTRLTVL.